These 11 T cell receptor beta chains originate from one sample sequenced in a study of control samples from healthy donors and cancer patients. Measured with immunoSEQ multiplex PCR; TCRdb has only the in-frame clones, and not every one. This table holds about 140,000 clones, roughly 89% found once. Source material: blood. The receptors stem from a man aged 25 to 40 in good health.

The CDR3 DNA reads as TGTGCCACCAGCAGAGACAGGTTTCAGCCCCAGCATTTT. It codes for CATSRDRFQPQHF. This rearrangement joins TRBV15 to TRBJ1-5; no clear D. Germline CDR1 is LNHNV and CDR2 is YYDKDF (reference sequence). V was pared by 0 bases and J by 6 bases, with 6 bases between. This CDR3 is built from 13 residues.

The chain uses TRBV15 and TRBJ2-5; 8 bases agree with TRBD1. Losses at the gene ends were 5 bases for V and 5 bases for J; bases not matched to a gene: 13. Per the germline V gene, CDR1 is LNHNV and CDR2 is YYDKDF (reference sequence). The CDR3 sequence is 16 residues long. The CDR3 here is CATSGQYGTGMETQYF. The CDR3 DNA sequence: TGTGCCACCAGCGGACAATACGGGACAGGAATGGAGACCCAGTACTTC.

The V call is TRBV18, the J call TRBJ1-3, with a possible D match to TRBD1 (6 bases). Germline V gene sequence: CDR1 KGHSH, CDR2 LQKENI. V was trimmed by 3 bases and J by 1 base, leaving 10 bases between them. This CDR3 has 15 residues. This chain's CDR3 is CASSPSQGSGNTIYF. CDR3 DNA: TGTGCCAGCTCACCGTCACAGGGTTCTGGAAACACCATATATTTT.

Here the CDR3 DNA reads TGTGCCAGCAGGTACCGACTAGCGGGAGACAATGAGCAGTTCTTC. Its translation: CASRYRLAGDNEQFF. The chain joins TRBV6-6 to TRBJ2-1, with TRBD2 matching 12 bases. This CDR3 is 15 amino acids long. Germline values: CDR1 MNHNY, CDR2 SVGAGI (reference sequence). The junction had 5 bases not matched to a gene; V was cut back by 6 bases and J by 5 bases.

The chain is built from TRBV7-9 and TRBJ2-3; D possibly corresponds to TRBD1 (5 bases). The CDR3 has 16 amino acids. Germline V gives CDR1 SEHNR, CDR2 FQNEAQ (reference sequence). V gave up 0 bases and J gave up 1 base, with 11 bases separating them. CDR3 amino acids: CASSLAAGIGTDTQYF. CDR3 DNA sequence: TGTGCCAGCAGCTTAGCGGCAGGGATTGGCACAGATACGCAGTATTTT.

The chain is built from TRBV30 and TRBJ2-3; D uncertain. The germline V gene has CDR1 GTSNPN and CDR2 SVGIG (reference sequence). This CDR3 contains 12 residues. Between the trimmed V and J ends, which lost 0 bases and 4 bases, there was a span of 5 bases. The CDR3 protein is CAWSVSADTQYF. The CDR3 bases are TGTGCCTGGAGTGTATCAGCAGATACGCAGTATTTT.

This clone has just one count. The chain links TRBV7-2 to TRBJ2-7; D gene ambiguous. CDR1 and CDR2 from the germline V gene are SGHTA and FQGNSA. Trimming left V 5 bases short and J 3 bases short, with 8 bases between. The CDR3 has 12 residues. In DNA form, the CDR3 reads TGTGCCAGCAGCCTGGTTAACTACGAGCAGTACTTC. Translating it yields CASSLVNYEQYF. Full variable domain (remainder filled in from reference TRBV7-2 and TRBJ2-7): GAGVSQSPSNKVTEKGKDVELRCDPISGHTALYWYRQSLGQGLEFLIYFQGNSAPDKSGLPSDRFSAERTGGSVSTLTIQRTQQEDSAVYLCASSLVNYEQYFGPGTRLTVT.

V is TRBV30 and J is TRBJ2-1, with TRBD2 as a possible D gene (6 bases). The CDR3 loop spans 16 amino acids. V was trimmed by 0 bases and J by 0 bases, leaving 12 bases between them. CDR1 is GTSNPN, CDR2 SVGIG, per germline (reference sequence). CDR3 coding DNA: TGTGCCTGGAGTGTTGGAGGGTCACGCTCCTACAATGAGCAGTTCTTC. The encoded protein is CAWSVGGSRSYNEQFF.

The chain links TRBV30 to TRBJ2-3, with TRBD2 identical over 9 bases. The V gene's germline CDR1 is GTSNPN and CDR2 SVGIG (reference sequence). The CDR3 is made up of 18 amino acids. With 1 base clipped from V and 2 bases from J, the junction kept 13 bases outside the gene matches. CDR3 protein: CAWSALWGLADYTDTQYF. The CDR3 DNA is TGTGCCTGGAGTGCCCTCTGGGGACTAGCAGATTACACAGATACGCAGTATTTT. The variable domain in full, with the rest retrieved from reference TRBV30 and TRBJ2-3, is SQTIHQWPATLVQPVGSPLSLECTVEGTSNPNLYWYRQAAGRGLQLLFYSVGIGQISSEVPQNLSASRPQDRQFILSSKKLLLSDSGFYLCAWSALWGLADYTDTQYFGPGTRLTVL.

The rearrangement uses TRBV6-5 and TRBJ2-7; D not certain. The CDR3 contains 14 residues. Trimming took 7 bases from V and 1 from J, leaving 14 bases between them. The germline CDR1 and CDR2 sequences are MNHEY and SVGAGI. CDR3 sequence (DNA): TGTGCCAGCAATTTCGGCGGCAGTTCCTACGAGCAGTACTTC. Translating gives CASNFGGSSYEQYF.

This sequence joins TRBV30 and TRBJ1-2; tentative D call: TRBD1 (5 bases). Per the germline V gene, CDR1 is GTSNPN and CDR2 is SVGIG (reference sequence). The CDR3 totals 15 residues. Trimming cost V 4 bases and J 0 bases, with 15 bases left between them. The CDR3 bases are TGTGCCTGGATTCCTGGGGGGAATACTAACTATGGCTACACCTTC. This codes for CAWIPGGNTNYGYTF.